A single sample gave rise to the 7 T cell receptor beta chains below, sequenced in a study of cytomegalovirus exposure and HLA in healthy donors. The PCR contained 60 Vbeta and 13 Jbeta primers. Repertoires were generated with immunoSEQ multiplex PCR, while TCRdb's copy carries only in-frame clones and drops some. Of 55,000 to 80,000 clones detected, roughly 70% appear once; the ten largest clones hold nearly 25%. The sequenced sample was PBMCs. The receptor source for this set is a man aged 50-59 years in good health and CMV-seropositive.

The chain employs TRBV5-4 and TRBJ1-2; 9 bases map to TRBD1. In germline, CDR1 is SGHNT, CDR2 YYREEE (reference sequence). This CDR3 contains 15 residues. J was trimmed by 7 bases and V by 4 bases; bases with no gene match: 11. This chain's CDR3 is CASSTRDREIGGYTF. The CDR3 DNA follows: TGTGCCAGCAGCACCCGGGACAGGGAAATCGGTGGCTACACCTTC.

V is TRBV7-8 and J is TRBJ2-7, with TRBD2 matching over 12 bases. The CDR3 runs to 14 residues. The V and J ends lost 4 bases and 7 bases, in that order; junction bases with no gene match: 5. Per the germline V gene, CDR1 is SGHVS and CDR2 is FQNEAQ. This chain's CDR3 is CASSSRLAGDEQYF. The CDR3 DNA sequence: TGTGCCAGCAGCTCACGACTAGCGGGGGATGAGCAGTACTTC. The full variable domain, in which reference TRBV7-8 and TRBJ2-7 provide the parts outside the CDR3, is GAGVSQSPRYKVAKRGQDVALRCDPISGHVSLFWYQQALGQGPEFLTYFQNEAQLDKSGLPSDRFFAERPEGSVSTLKIQRTQQEDSAVYLCASSSRLAGDEQYFGPGTRLTVT.

A few counts support this clone. The chain recombines TRBV19 with TRBJ1-1; D gene ambiguous. Trimming removed 1 base at V and 2 bases at J, with 8 bases between. The CDR3 extends over 14 amino acids. CDR1 is LNHDA, CDR2 SQIVND, per germline (reference sequence). The CDR3 is CASSIGQVNTEAFF. As DNA, the CDR3 is TGTGCCAGTAGTATAGGGCAGGTAAACACTGAAGCTTTCTTT.

The genes are TRBV27 and TRBJ2-7, with 8 bases that match TRBD2. The J segment lost 5 bases and the V segment lost 5 bases, leaving 14 bases of the junction unmatched. The germline V gene has CDR1 MNHEY and CDR2 SMNVEV (reference sequence). This CDR3 contains 16 residues. The CDR3 loop reads CASSRSGGRYHDEQYF. For the CDR3, the DNA is TGTGCCAGCAGTCGGTCTGGCGGGAGGTACCATGACGAGCAGTACTTC.

The gene calls are TRBV30 and TRBJ1-4, with unresolved D. From germline, CDR1 is GTSNPN and CDR2 SVGIG (reference sequence). This CDR3 is built from 15 residues. V lost 3 bases and J 8 bases, leaving 19 bases between the germline ends. CDR3 protein: CAWRSGRAVREKLFF. The CDR3 region has the DNA TGTGCCTGGAGATCAGGCCGCGCCGTCCGGGAAAAACTGTTTTTT.

This rearrangement joins TRBV27 to TRBJ1-2; TRBD1 aligns across 10 bases. Losses at the gene ends were 3 bases for V and 5 bases for J; bases not matched to a gene: 0. The CDR3 has 13 amino acids. Germline loops: CDR1 MNHEY, CDR2 SMNVEV (reference sequence). The CDR3 coding sequence is TGTGCCAGCAGTTTGGGACAGGGGTATGGCTACACCTTC. Amino acid sequence: CASSLGQGYGYTF.

The chain is built from TRBV9 and TRBJ1-3, with unresolved D. The CDR3 spans 14 residues. Germline CDR1 SGDLS, CDR2 YYNGEE. Deletions cut 0 bases from V and 2 bases from J, with 6 bases between. CDR3 loop: CASSVAGTGNTIYF. CDR3 nucleotide sequence: TGTGCCAGCAGCGTAGCAGGTACTGGAAACACCATATATTTT.